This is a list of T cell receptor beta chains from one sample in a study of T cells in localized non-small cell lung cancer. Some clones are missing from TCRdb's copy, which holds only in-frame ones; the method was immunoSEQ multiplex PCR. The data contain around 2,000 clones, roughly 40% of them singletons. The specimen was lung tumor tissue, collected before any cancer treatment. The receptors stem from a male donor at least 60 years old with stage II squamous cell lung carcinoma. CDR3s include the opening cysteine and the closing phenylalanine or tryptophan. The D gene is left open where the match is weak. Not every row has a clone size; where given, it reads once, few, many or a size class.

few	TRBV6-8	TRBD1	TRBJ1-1	CASSSPGQGFPPSAFF	TGTGCCAGCAGTTCTCCGGGACAGGGGTTCCCCCCTTCAGCTTTCTTT
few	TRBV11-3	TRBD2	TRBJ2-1	CASSLSGSPYNEQFF	TGTGCCAGCAGCCTCAGCGGGAGCCCCTACAATGAGCAGTTCTTC
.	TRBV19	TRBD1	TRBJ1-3	CASRRSQGAGNTIYF	TGTGCCAGTAGACGGTCCCAGGGGGCTGGAAACACCATATATTTT
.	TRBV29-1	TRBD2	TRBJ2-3	CSVLISGRALSTDTQYF	TGCAGCGTGTTGATTAGCGGGAGGGCCCTTAGCACAGATACGCAGTATTTT
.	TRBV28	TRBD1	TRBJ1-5	CASKTGVENQPQHF	TGTGCCAGCAAGACAGGGGTGGAGAATCAGCCCCAGCATTTT
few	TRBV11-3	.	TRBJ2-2	CASSRTRSTGELFF	TGTGCCAGCAGCCGGACTCGATCCACCGGGGAGCTGTTTTTT
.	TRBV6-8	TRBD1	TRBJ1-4	CASSPGGLSEKLFF	TGTGCCAGCAGCCCAGGGGGATTAAGCGAAAAACTGTTTTTT
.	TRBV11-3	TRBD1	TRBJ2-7	CASSFTGGSYEQYF	TGTGCCAGCAGTTTCACAGGGGGGTCCTACGAGCAGTACTTC
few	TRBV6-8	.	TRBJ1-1	CATMGQTNTEAFF	TGTGCCACCATGGGGCAGACGAACACTGAAGCTTTCTTT
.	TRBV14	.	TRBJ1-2	CASSYGQYGYTF	TGTGCCAGCAGCTACGGACAGTATGGCTACACCTTC
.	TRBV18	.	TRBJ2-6	CASSPSGANVLTF	TGTGCCAGCTCCCCGTCTGGGGCCAACGTCCTGACTTTC
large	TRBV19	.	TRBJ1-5	CASSGQNFNQPQHF	TGTGCCAGTAGCGGACAGAACTTTAATCAGCCCCAGCATTTT
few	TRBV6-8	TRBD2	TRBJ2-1	CASSGVAGDYNEQFF	TGTGCCAGCAGTGGGGTAGCGGGGGACTACAATGAGCAGTTCTTC
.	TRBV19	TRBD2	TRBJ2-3	CASKRTVAGAPPDTQYF	TGTGCCAGTAAACGCACAGTGGCGGGAGCACCCCCAGATACGCAGTATTTT
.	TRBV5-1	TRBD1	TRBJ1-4	CASSLLTGDNEKLFF	TGCGCCAGCAGCCTACTCACAGGGGATAATGAAAAACTGTTTTTT
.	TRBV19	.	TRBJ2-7	CASSTSRGSYEQYF	TGTGCCAGTAGTACCAGCCGTGGGAGCTACGAGCAGTACTTC
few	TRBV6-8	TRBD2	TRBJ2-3	CASSYGTSGAKAWGTQYF	TGTGCCAGCAGTTACGGGACTAGCGGAGCCAAGGCGTGGGGTACGCAGTATTTT
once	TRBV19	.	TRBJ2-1	CASHDREGSYNEQFF	TGTGCCAGTCATGACAGGGAGGGGTCCTACAATGAGCAGTTCTTC
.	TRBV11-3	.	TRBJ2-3	CASSPDSLGTDTQYF	TGTGCCAGCAGCCCGGATAGCCTTGGCACAGATACGCAGTATTTT
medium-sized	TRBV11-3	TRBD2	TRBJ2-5	CASSFPPGGIRETQYF	TGTGCCAGCAGCTTCCCCCCGGGGGGTATAAGGGAGACCCAGTACTTC
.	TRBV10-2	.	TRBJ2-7	CASSGFRLRGEQYF	TGCGCCAGCAGTGGGTTCCGACTCAGGGGAGAGCAGTACTTC
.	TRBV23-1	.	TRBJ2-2	CASSGQNTGELFF	TGCGCCAGCAGTGGCCAGAACACCGGGGAGCTGTTTTTT
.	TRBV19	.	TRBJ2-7	CASSPQASFYEQYF	TGTGCCAGTAGTCCTCAGGCCTCCTTCTACGAGCAGTACTTC
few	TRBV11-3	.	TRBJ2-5	CASSLVWRGSQETQYF	TGTGCCAGCAGCTTAGTCTGGAGGGGGTCCCAAGAGACCCAGTACTTC
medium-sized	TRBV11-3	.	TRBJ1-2	CASSSLLRGFDGYTF	TGTGCCAGCAGCTCGTTACTAAGGGGATTTGATGGCTACACCTTC
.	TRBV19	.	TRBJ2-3	CASIGGLEADTQYF	TGTGCCAGTATCGGCGGACTCGAGGCAGATACGCAGTATTTT